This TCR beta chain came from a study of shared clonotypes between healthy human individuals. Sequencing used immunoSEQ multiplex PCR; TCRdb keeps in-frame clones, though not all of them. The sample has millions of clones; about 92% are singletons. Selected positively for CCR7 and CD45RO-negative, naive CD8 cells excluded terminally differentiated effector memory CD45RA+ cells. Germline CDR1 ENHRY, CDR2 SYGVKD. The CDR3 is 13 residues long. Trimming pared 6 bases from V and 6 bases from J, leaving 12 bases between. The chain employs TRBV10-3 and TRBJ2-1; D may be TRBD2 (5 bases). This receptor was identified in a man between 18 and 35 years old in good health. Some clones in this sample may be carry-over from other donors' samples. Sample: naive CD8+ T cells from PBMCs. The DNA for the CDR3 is TGTGCCATCAGCGACGAGGGAATCAATGAGCAGTTCTTC. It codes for CAISDEGINEQFF.